Following are 18 T cell receptor beta chains from one sample sequenced in a study of cytomegalovirus exposure and HLA in healthy donors. PCR amplification relied on 60 Vbeta primers (plus 13 Jbeta primers). The method was immunoSEQ multiplex PCR; TCRdb's version includes in-frame clones alone and lacks a portion of them. The table includes some 150,000 clones, roughly 80% detected once. The sample comprised PBMCs. The receptors derive from a woman aged 40 to 49 in good health and CMV-seropositive.

This clone showed up just once. The chain combines TRBV7-9 with TRBJ2-2; D is possibly TRBD1 (5 bases). CDR1 is SEHNR, CDR2 FQNEAQ, per germline (reference sequence). The V end lost 5 bases, the J end lost 3 bases, and 13 bases lay between the germline ends. The CDR3 contains 15 residues. The CDR3 is CASSPRVVDTGELFF. The CDR3 region has the DNA TGTGCCAGCAGCCCCAGGGTTGTGGACACCGGGGAGCTGTTTTTT.

CDR3 amino acids: CASSFRPGEELFF. In DNA, the CDR3 is TGTGCCAGCAGTTTTAGACCCGGGGAGGAACTGTTTTTT. V is TRBV27 and J is TRBJ1-4; no clear D. Trimming left V 3 bases short and J 12 bases short, with 14 bases between. The CDR3 spans 13 residues. CDR1 and CDR2 (germline): MNHEY, SMNVEV (reference sequence).

In nucleotides, the CDR3 is TGCGCCAGCAGCTTGCCCAACGGGGGCACTGAAGCTTTCTTT. Translation gives CASSLPNGGTEAFF. The V and J genes are TRBV5-1 and TRBJ1-1; D might be TRBD1 (5 bases). Trimming shortened V by 1 base and J by 4 bases, and 11 bases separated the two germline ends. CDR1 is SGHRS and CDR2 is YFSETQ in the germline V gene. This CDR3 has 14 residues.

The chain uses TRBV5-1 and TRBJ2-4, with 8 bases lining up with TRBD1. This CDR3 has 18 residues. Germline trimming cut 2 bases from V and 0 bases from J; bases unmatched to any gene: 10. CDR1 and CDR2 from the germline V gene are SGHRS and YFSETQ. CDR3 sequence reads: CASSLGPGGSEAKNIQYF. Here the CDR3 DNA reads TGCGCCAGCAGCTTAGGTCCAGGGGGCAGTGAAGCCAAAAACATTCAGTACTTC.

This chain joins TRBV19 and TRBJ1-2; the match to TRBD1 covers 8 bases. The length of the CDR3 is 14 residues. Germline CDR1 and CDR2: LNHDA and SQIVND (reference sequence). Losses at the gene ends were 6 bases for V and 5 bases for J; bases not matched to a gene: 8. The CDR3 is CASSPGTGGYGYTF. The CDR3 DNA sequence: TGTGCCAGTAGCCCCGGGACAGGAGGATATGGCTACACCTTC.

The chain couples TRBV10-3 to TRBJ2-1; 8 nucleotides align to TRBD1. CDR3 size: 14 residues. J lost 7 bases, V lost 10 bases, and 12 bases had no gene match. Germline CDR1 is ENHRY and CDR2 is SYGVKD. In DNA form, the CDR3 reads TGTGCCACCTCGGACAGGGTCGAACATAATGAGCAGTTCTTC. It encodes CATSDRVEHNEQFF.

This clone showed up just once. At one end the junction does not follow the germline gene, possibly because of a read error. This chain connects TRBV7-9 to TRBJ1-2; D may be TRBD1 (6 bases). The CDR3 length is 13 residues. Germline-derived CDR1 and CDR2 are SEHNR and FQNEAQ (reference sequence). CDR3 residues: CSSSLDTGSGYTF. In nucleotides, the CDR3 is TGTTCCAGCAGCCTAGATACAGGGAGTGGCTACACCTTC.

The V and J genes are TRBV5-6 and TRBJ1-1; 9 nucleotides align to TRBD1. The CDR3 is 13 residues long. V dropped 2 bases and J dropped 11; count of bases not matched to a gene: 7. Germline lookup yields CDR1 SGHDT and CDR2 YYEEEE. CDR3 sequence (DNA): TGTGCCAGCAGCTTATCCGGGACAGGGAAGGCTTTCTTT. It translates to CASSLSGTGKAFF.

The genes are TRBV25-1 and TRBJ1-1; D is uncertain. The germline CDR1 and CDR2 sequences are MGHDK and SYGVNS. The V end lost 6 bases, the J end lost 0 bases, and 14 bases lay between the germline ends. The CDR3 consists of 15 residues. The CDR3 DNA is TGTGCCAGCAGGAGAACCAGGCCCATGAACACTGAAGCTTTCTTT. It encodes CASRRTRPMNTEAFF.

The chain employs TRBV2 and TRBJ2-7; the D gene is possibly TRBD2 (6 bases). In germline, CDR1 is SNHLY, CDR2 FYNNEI. V was clipped by 6 bases and J by 3 bases, with 18 bases between them. There are 15 residues in the CDR3. CDR3 amino acids: CASRGPGTPNYEQYF. The CDR3 DNA is TGTGCCAGCAGGGGGCCCGGGACTCCGAACTACGAGCAGTACTTC.

The V gene is TRBV6-6, the J gene TRBJ2-5, with D possibly being TRBD2 (5 bases). The J call may be faulty, since TRBJ2-7 better matches the DNA end. Germline V gene data show CDR1 as MNHNY and CDR2 as SVGAGI (reference sequence). This CDR3 spans 14 amino acids. The chain's CDR3 is CASRGVEQTYEQYF. CDR3 bases: TGTGCCAGCAGGGGAGTGGAACAGACCTACGAGCAGTACTTC.

This rearrangement joins TRBV9 to TRBJ2-3, with 8 nucleotides matching TRBD1. CDR1 and CDR2 (germline): SGDLS, YYNGEE. This CDR3 has 14 residues. The junction had 6 bases not matched to a gene; V was cut back by 4 bases and J by 5 bases. The CDR3 DNA reads as TGTGCCAGCAGCACCCAGGGGGCGAGAGATACGCAGTATTTT. Translating gives CASSTQGARDTQYF.

The chain combines TRBV7-3 with TRBJ2-1; a weak D match, TRBD1 (6 bases). V lost 2 bases to trimming and J lost 0 bases, with 14 bases between them. The CDR3 is made up of 17 amino acids. CDR1 and CDR2 from the germline V gene are SGHTA and FQGTGA. For the CDR3, the DNA is TGTGCCAGCAGCTTATCCAGTGGACAGAACTCCTACAATGAGCAGTTCTTC. It codes for CASSLSSGQNSYNEQFF.

The count of this clone is one. The genes are TRBV7-9 and TRBJ2-7, with 9 bases fitting TRBD1. Germline-derived CDR1 and CDR2 are SEHNR and FQNEAQ (reference sequence). V trimming: 2 bases; J trimming: 0 bases; junction bases outside the gene matches: 5. This CDR3 spans 16 amino acids. The CDR3 bases are TGTGCCAGCAGCTTACCGGGACAGGGTAGCTCCTACGAGCAGTACTTC. Its translation is CASSLPGQGSSYEQYF.

The V gene is TRBV18, the J gene TRBJ1-1, with 8 positions matching TRBD1. The CDR3 has 15 amino acids. CDR1 and CDR2 (germline): KGHSH, LQKENI. V was pared by 2 bases and J by 0 bases, with 2 bases of the junction left unmatched. Written as DNA, the CDR3 is TGTGCCAGCTCACCATCGACAGGGGTGAACACTGAAGCTTTCTTT. Protein product: CASSPSTGVNTEAFF.

The chain has TRBV7-2 and TRBJ2-3; TRBD1 aligns across 11 bases. This CDR3 region has 16 residues. V dropped 3 bases and J dropped 4; count of bases not matched to a gene: 6. CDR1 and CDR2 (germline): SGHTA, FQGNSA. The CDR3 DNA sequence: TGTGCCAGCAGCTTGATTGGACAGGGGGCCCCAGATACGCAGTATTTT. As protein: CASSLIGQGAPDTQYF.

This rearrangement joins TRBV28 to TRBJ2-2, with TRBD1 matching 10 bases. Germline V lookup: CDR1 MDHEN, CDR2 SYDVKM. This CDR3 has 15 amino acids. J lost 7 bases, V lost 6 bases, and 8 bases had no gene match. CDR3 in amino acids: CASSAGQGVSGELFF. CDR3 bases: TGTGCCAGCAGCGCCGGACAGGGGGTGAGCGGGGAGCTGTTTTTT.

This chain uses TRBV28 with TRBJ2-1; 11 nucleotides match TRBD2. The trim removed 1 base at V and 8 bases at J, leaving 1 base unmatched. Germline assignment: CDR1 MDHEN and CDR2 SYDVKM. The CDR3 contains 14 residues. DNA of the CDR3: TGTGCCAGCAGTTTATCTAGCGGGAGGTATGAGCAGTTCTTC. Translation gives CASSLSSGRYEQFF. The whole variable domain, remainder taken from reference TRBV28 and TRBJ2-1, is DVKVTQSSRYLVKRTGEKVFLECVQDMDHENMFWYRQDPGLGLRLIYFSYDVKMKEKGDIPEGYSVSREKKERFSLILESASTNQTSMYLCASSLSSGRYEQFFGPGTRLTVL.